This T cell receptor beta chain was identified during a study of blood T cell repertoires in COVID-19. Across the study: The United States, Italy and Spain provided the acute and convalescent COVID-19 samples.

In the original processing: Estimated nucleated cell counts came from reference gene primer amplification. Here immunoSEQ multiplex PCR was the method, and the copy in TCRdb shows in-frame clones only, minus some. Clone size and the V and J calls come from that table; the DNA yielded D and trimming. The sample records 200,000 to 250,000 clones, 89% being singletons. Germline CDR1 and CDR2: SGHAT and FQNNGV. The CDR3 consists of 17 residues. V was clipped by 3 bases and J by 1 base; unmatched bases: 2. The chain has TRBV11-2 and TRBJ2-3; TRBD2 aligns across 15 bases. The sequenced sample was peripheral blood. This TCR derives from a woman aged 40 to 50 with acute or convalescent COVID-19. The CDR3 here is CASSFGLAGGGTDTQYF. CDR3 in DNA: TGTGCCAGCAGCTTTGGACTAGCGGGGGGGGGCACAGATACGCAGTATTTT.